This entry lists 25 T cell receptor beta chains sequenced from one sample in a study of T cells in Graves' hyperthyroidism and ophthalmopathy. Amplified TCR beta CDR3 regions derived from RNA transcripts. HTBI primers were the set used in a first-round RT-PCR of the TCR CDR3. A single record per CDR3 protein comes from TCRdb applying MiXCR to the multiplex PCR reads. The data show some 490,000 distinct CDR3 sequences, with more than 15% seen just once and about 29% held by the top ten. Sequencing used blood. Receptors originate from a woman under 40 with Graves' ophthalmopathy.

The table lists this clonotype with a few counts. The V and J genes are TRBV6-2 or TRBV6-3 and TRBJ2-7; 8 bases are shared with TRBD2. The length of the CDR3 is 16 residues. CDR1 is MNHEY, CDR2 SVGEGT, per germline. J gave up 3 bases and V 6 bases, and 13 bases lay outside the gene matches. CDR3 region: CASSARMGTRDYEQYF. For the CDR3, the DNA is TGTGCCAGCAGCGCGCGGATGGGGACTAGAGACTACGAGCAGTACTTC.

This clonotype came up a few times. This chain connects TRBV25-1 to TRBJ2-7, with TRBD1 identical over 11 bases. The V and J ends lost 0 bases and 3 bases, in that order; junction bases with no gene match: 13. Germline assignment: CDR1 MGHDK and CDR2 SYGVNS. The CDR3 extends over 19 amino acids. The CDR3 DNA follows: TGTGCCAGCAGTGAATATGCCCCCCCGGACAGGGGGCTTCACTACGAGCAGTACTTC. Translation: CASSEYAPPDRGLHYEQYF.

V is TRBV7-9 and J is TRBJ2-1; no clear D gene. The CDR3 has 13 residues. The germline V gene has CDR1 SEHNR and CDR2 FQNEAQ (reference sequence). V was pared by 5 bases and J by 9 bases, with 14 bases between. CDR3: CASSQALSCEQFF. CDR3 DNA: TGTGCCAGCAGCCAAGCCCTCTCCTGTGAGCAGTTCTTC.

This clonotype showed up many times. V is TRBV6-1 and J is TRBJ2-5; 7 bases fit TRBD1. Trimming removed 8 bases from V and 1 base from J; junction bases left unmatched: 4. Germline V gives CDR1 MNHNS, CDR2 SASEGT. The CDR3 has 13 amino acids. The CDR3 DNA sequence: TGTGCCAGCGCAGACAGGGCCCAAGAGACCCAGTACTTC. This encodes CASADRAQETQYF.

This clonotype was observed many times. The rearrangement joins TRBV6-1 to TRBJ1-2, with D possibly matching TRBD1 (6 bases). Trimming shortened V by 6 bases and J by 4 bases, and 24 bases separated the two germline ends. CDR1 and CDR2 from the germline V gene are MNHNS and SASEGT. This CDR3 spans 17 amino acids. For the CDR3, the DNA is TGTGCCAGCAGAGACAGGTCCACCGCCCTATCTTTCTATGGCTACACCTTC. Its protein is CASRDRSTALSFYGYTF.

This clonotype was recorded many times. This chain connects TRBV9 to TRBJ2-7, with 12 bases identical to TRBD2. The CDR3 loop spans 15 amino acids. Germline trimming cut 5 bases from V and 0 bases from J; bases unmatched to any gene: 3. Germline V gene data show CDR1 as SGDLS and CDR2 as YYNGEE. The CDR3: CASSETSGSSYEQYF. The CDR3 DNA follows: TGTGCCAGCAGTGAGACTAGCGGGAGCTCCTACGAGCAGTACTTC.

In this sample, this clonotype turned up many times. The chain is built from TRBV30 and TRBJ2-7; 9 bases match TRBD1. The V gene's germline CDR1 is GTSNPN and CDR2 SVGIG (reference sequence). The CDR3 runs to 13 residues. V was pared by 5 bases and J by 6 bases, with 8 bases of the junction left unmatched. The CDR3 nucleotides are TGTGCCTGGTCTCAGGGACAGGGAGGCGAGCAGTACTTC. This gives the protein CAWSQGQGGEQYF.

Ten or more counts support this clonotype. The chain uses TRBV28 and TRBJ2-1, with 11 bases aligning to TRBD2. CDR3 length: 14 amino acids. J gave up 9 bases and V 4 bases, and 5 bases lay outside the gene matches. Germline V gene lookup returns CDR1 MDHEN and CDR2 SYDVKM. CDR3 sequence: CASSSGTSGGEQFF. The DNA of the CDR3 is TGTGCCAGCAGTTCCGGGACTAGCGGAGGTGAGCAGTTCTTC.

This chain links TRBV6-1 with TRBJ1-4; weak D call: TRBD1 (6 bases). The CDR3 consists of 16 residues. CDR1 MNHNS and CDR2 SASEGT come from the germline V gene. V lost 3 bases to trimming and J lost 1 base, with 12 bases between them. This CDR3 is CASSDLVGGTNEKLFF. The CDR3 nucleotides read TGTGCCAGCAGTGATCTCGTAGGGGGAACTAATGAAAAACTGTTTTTT.

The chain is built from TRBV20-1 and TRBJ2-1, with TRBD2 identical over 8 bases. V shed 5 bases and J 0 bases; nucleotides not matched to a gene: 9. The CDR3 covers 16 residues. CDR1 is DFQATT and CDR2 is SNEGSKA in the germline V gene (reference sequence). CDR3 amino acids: CSAPGLAQGSYNEQFF. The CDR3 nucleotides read TGCAGTGCTCCAGGACTAGCCCAAGGCTCCTACAATGAGCAGTTCTTC.

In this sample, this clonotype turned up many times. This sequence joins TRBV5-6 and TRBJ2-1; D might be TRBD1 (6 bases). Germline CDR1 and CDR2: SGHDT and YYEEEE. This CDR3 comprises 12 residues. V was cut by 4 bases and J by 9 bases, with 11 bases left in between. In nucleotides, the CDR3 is TGTGCCAGCAGCGCCCAGGGGAGTGAGCAGTTCTTC. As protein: CASSAQGSEQFF.

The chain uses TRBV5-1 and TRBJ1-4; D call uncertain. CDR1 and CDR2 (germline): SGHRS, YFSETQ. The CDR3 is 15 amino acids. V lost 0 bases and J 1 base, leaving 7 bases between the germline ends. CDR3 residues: CASSLGQITNEKLFF. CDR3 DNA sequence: TGCGCCAGCAGCTTGGGCCAGATAACTAATGAAAAACTGTTTTTT.

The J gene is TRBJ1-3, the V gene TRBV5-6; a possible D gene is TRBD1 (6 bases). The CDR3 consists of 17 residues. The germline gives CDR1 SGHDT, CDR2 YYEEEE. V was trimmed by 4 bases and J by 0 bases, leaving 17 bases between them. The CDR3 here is CASSLEDSTPSGNTIYF. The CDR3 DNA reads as TGTGCCAGCAGCCTGGAGGACAGCACTCCCTCTGGAAACACCATATATTTT.

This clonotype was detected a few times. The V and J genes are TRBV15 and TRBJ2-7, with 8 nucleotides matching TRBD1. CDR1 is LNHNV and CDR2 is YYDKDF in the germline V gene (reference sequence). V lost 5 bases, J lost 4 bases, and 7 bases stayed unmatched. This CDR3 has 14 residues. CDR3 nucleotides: TGTGCCACCAGCCAACCGGACAGGGATTACGAGCAGTACTTC. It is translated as CATSQPDRDYEQYF.

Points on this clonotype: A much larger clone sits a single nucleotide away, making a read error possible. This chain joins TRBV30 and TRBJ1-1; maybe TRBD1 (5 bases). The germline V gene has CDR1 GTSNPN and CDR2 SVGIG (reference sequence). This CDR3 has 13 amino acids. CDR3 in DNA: TGTGCCTGGAACCCATACAGGAACGCTGAAGCTTTCTTT. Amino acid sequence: CAWNPYRNAEAFF.

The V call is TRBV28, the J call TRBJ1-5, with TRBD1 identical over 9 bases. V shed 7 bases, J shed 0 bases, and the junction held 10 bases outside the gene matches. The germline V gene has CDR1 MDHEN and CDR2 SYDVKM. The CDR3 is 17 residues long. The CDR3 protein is CASKPGQGYYSNQPQHF. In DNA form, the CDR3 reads TGTGCCAGCAAACCGGGACAGGGTTATTATAGCAATCAGCCCCAGCATTTT.

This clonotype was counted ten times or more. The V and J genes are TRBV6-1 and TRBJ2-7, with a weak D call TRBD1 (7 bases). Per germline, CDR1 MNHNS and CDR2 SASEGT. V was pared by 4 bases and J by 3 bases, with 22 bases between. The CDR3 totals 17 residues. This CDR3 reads CASSGDVQGGLVYEQYF. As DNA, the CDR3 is TGTGCCAGCAGTGGGGACGTGCAGGGGGGTCTCGTCTACGAGCAGTACTTC.

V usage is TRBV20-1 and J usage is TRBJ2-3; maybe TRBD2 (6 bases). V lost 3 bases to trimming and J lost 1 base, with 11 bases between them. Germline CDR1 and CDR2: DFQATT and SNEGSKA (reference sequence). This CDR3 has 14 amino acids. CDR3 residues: CSARGPGGTDTQYF. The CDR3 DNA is TGCAGTGCTAGGGGCCCGGGGGGCACAGATACGCAGTATTTT.

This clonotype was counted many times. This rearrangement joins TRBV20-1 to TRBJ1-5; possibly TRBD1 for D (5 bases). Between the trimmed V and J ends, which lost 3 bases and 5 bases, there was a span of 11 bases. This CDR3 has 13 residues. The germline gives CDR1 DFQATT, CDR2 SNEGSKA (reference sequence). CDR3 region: CSARAGRDQPQHF. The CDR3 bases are TGCAGTGCTAGGGCAGGGAGGGATCAGCCCCAGCATTTT.

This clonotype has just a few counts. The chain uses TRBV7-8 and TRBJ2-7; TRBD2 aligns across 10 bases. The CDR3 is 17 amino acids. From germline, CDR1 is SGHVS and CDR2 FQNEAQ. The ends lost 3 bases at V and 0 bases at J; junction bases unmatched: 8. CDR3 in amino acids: CASSFTATSGVSYEQYF. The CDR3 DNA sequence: TGTGCCAGCAGCTTTACCGCCACTAGCGGGGTCTCCTACGAGCAGTACTTC. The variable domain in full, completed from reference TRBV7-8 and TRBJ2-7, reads GAGVSQSPRYKVAKRGQDVALRCDPISGHVSLFWYQQALGQGPEFLTYFQNEAQLDKSGLPSDRFFAERPEGSVSTLKIQRTQQEDSAVYLCASSFTATSGVSYEQYFGPGTRLTVT.

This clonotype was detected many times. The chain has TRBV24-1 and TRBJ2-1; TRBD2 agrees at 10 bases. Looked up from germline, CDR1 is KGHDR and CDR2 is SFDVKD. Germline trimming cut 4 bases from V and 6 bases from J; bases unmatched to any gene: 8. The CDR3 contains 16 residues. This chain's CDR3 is CATSDSLAGSLNEQFF. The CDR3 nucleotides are TGTGCCACCAGTGACTCACTAGCGGGAAGCCTCAATGAGCAGTTCTTC.

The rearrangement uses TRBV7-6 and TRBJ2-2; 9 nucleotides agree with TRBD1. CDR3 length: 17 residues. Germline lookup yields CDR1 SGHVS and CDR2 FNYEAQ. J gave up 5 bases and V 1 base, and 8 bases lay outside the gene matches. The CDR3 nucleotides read TGTGCCAGCAGCTTAGAATTAGGGACAGGGTTGACCGGGGAGCTGTTTTTT. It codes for CASSLELGTGLTGELFF.

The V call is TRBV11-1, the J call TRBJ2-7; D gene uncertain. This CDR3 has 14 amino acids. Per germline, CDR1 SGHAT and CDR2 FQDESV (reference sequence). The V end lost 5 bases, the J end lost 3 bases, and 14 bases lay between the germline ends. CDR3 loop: CASSRRHTHYEQYF. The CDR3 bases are TGTGCCAGCAGCCGGAGACACACACACTACGAGCAGTACTTC.

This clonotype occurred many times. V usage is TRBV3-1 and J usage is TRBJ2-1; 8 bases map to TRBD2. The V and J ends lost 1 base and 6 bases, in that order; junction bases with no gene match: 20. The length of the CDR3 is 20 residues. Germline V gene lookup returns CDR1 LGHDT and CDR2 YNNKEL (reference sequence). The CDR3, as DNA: TGTGCCAGCAGCCAAGCCGGATTGGGATGGGAGGGACTAGTCGGCAATGAGCAGTTCTTC. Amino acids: CASSQAGLGWEGLVGNEQFF.

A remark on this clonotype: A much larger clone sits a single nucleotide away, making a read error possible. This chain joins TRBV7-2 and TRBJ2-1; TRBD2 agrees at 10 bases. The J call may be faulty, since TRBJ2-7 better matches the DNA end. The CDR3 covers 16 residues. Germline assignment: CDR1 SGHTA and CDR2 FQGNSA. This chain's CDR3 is CASSLRTSGLNNEQYF. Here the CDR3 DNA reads TGTGCCAGCAGCTTAAGGACTAGCGGACTTAACAATGAGCAGTACTTC.